This T cell receptor beta chain was retrieved from a study of graft-versus-host responses after intestinal transplantation. Clones were sequenced by immunoSEQ multiplex PCR, and TCRdb holds only the in-frame ones, with some missing. The table includes 20,000 or so clones, around 86% detected once. V shed 0 bases and J 6 bases; nucleotides not matched to a gene: 4. This CDR3 is 14 amino acids long. Germline CDR1 reads MNHEY; CDR2 reads SMNVEV (reference sequence). For this clone: The sample holds other DNA sequences that translate to the same CDR3.

This specimen consisted of bone marrow, obtained roughly 19 weeks after transplant. The chain combines TRBV27 with TRBJ1-1; 7 bases are a match to TRBD1. This sequence originates from a human patient who received an intestinal transplant, so some T cells may come from the graft donor. As DNA, the CDR3 is TGTGCCAGCAGTTTATCGAGGGGGCTCTCTGAAGCTTTCTTT. It encodes CASSLSRGLSEAFF.